A single sample gave rise to the 22 T cell receptor beta chains below, sequenced in a study of cytomegalovirus exposure and HLA in healthy donors. The PCR contained 60 Vbeta and 13 Jbeta primers. Measured with immunoSEQ multiplex PCR; TCRdb has only the in-frame clones, and not every one. This table holds some 220,000 clones, roughly four fifths found once. The sequenced sample was PBMCs. The receptors shown here come from a woman aged 40 to 55 in good health and CMV-seronegative.

To note about this clone: Other DNA sequences in this specimen translate into the identical CDR3. V gene TRBV5-1 combines with J gene TRBJ1-2; D possibly corresponds to TRBD1 (6 bases). The germline CDR1 and CDR2 sequences are SGHRS and YFSETQ. The CDR3 runs 13 residues. V was trimmed by 5 bases and J by 6 bases, leaving 14 bases between them. CDR3 in amino acids: CASSSLQGNGYTF. DNA of the CDR3: TGCGCCAGCAGTTCCTTACAGGGAAATGGCTACACCTTC. Filled out from reference TRBV5-1 and TRBJ1-2, the complete variable domain reads KAGVTQTPRYLIKTRGQQVTLSCSPISGHRSVSWYQQTPGQGLQFLFEYFSETQRNKGNFPGRFSGRQFSNSRSEMNVSTLELGDSALYLCASSSLQGNGYTFGSGTRLTVV.

The V call is TRBV5-6, the J call TRBJ1-5; D is unresolved. The CDR3 loop spans 15 amino acids. The V and J ends lost 0 bases and 4 bases respectively, with 11 bases between them. Looked up from germline, CDR1 is SGHDT and CDR2 is YYEEEE. The CDR3 nucleotides read TGTGCCAGCAGCTTGGCCGGGGAAGCAAATCAGCCCCAGCATTTT. Its protein is CASSLAGEANQPQHF.

The V and J genes are TRBV28 and TRBJ1-6; possibly TRBD1 for D (6 bases). CDR1 MDHEN and CDR2 SYDVKM come from the germline V gene. The ends were cut back, 2 bases at V and 10 bases at J, with 12 bases in the middle. CDR3 length: 14 residues. The CDR3 bases are TGTGCCAGCAGTTTAGAGGTTGGGGGCTCACCCCTCCACTTT. This encodes CASSLEVGGSPLHF.

CDR3 bases: TGTGCCAGCAGCTTAGAGGAGACAGGGGCTCTCTACGAGCAGTACTTC. Translation gives CASSLEETGALYEQYF. The chain combines TRBV7-8 with TRBJ2-5, with TRBD1 matching over 8 bases. The DNA end is more similar to TRBJ2-7, so the J call may be wrong. The CDR3 runs to 16 residues. CDR1 SGHVS and CDR2 FQNEAQ come from the germline V gene.

The chain is built from TRBV5-1 and TRBJ2-3; 16 bases are shared with TRBD2. The CDR3 consists of 20 residues. The germline CDR1 and CDR2 sequences are SGHRS and YFSETQ. The ends lost 1 base at V and 1 base at J; junction bases unmatched: 9. Here the CDR3 DNA reads TGCGCCAGCAGCTTGAGGGGACTAGCGGGGGGGCAGGGTCGCACAGATACGCAGTATTTT. As protein: CASSLRGLAGGQGRTDTQYF.

J is TRBJ2-1 and V is TRBV7-2; TRBD2 matches 13 bases. Trimming removed 1 base from V and 7 bases from J; junction bases left unmatched: 1. This CDR3 region has 15 residues. CDR1 is SGHTA and CDR2 is FQGNSA in the germline V gene. The CDR3 DNA reads as TGTGCCAGCAGCTTAGGACTAGCGGGGGGAAATGAGCAGTTCTTC. Amino acids: CASSLGLAGGNEQFF.

The chain joins TRBV12-1 to TRBJ2-5; the table's TRBD1 call for D was not verified on the DNA. TRBV12-1 is tagged as a pseudogene. This CDR3 comprises 14 residues. The CDR3 DNA sequence: TGTGCCGGTGATCAGGGTCGAAGGTCGGAGACCCAGTACTTC. It codes for CAGDQGRRSETQYF.

This rearrangement joins TRBV6-1 to TRBJ2-7; 8 nucleotides line up with TRBD1. V was clipped by 11 bases and J by 1 base; unmatched bases: 7. Germline-derived CDR1 and CDR2 are MNHNS and SASEGT. The CDR3 is made up of 13 amino acids. DNA for the CDR3: TGTGCCGGCCGGTGGACAGGGTCCTACGAGCAGTACTTC. It translates to CAGRWTGSYEQYF.

This chain joins TRBV28 and TRBJ1-2; 7 bases map to TRBD1. This CDR3 has 16 amino acids. The V and J ends lost 5 bases and 4 bases, in that order; junction bases with no gene match: 13. The germline CDR1 and CDR2 sequences are MDHEN and SYDVKM. The CDR3 is CASSLTGTVIPYGYTF. DNA for the CDR3: TGTGCCAGCAGTCTTACCGGGACAGTAATTCCCTATGGCTACACCTTC.

The chain carries TRBV10-3 and TRBJ1-1; 8 bases are a match to TRBD1. Germline trimming cut 10 bases from V and 4 bases from J; bases unmatched to any gene: 2. The CDR3 is made up of 11 amino acids. Per the germline V gene, CDR1 is ENHRY and CDR2 is SYGVKD. The CDR3 protein is CATTGGTEAFF. The CDR3 bases are TGTGCCACCACAGGGGGCACTGAAGCTTTCTTT.

The rearrangement joins TRBV4-2 to TRBJ2-7; perhaps TRBD2 as D (5 bases). From germline, CDR1 is LGHNA and CDR2 YNFKEQ. The CDR3 contains 14 residues. Trimming removed 1 base from V and 0 bases from J, with 7 bases in between. CDR3 protein: CASSQGGPSYEQYF. In nucleotides, the CDR3 is TGTGCCAGCAGCCAAGGAGGGCCCTCCTACGAGCAGTACTTC.

J is TRBJ2-2 and V is TRBV4-1; 12 bases are shared with TRBD2. Losses at the gene ends were 0 bases for V and 5 bases for J; bases not matched to a gene: 10. The CDR3 has 19 amino acids. Germline V gene lookup returns CDR1 MGHRA and CDR2 YSYEKL. The CDR3 DNA reads TGCGCCAGCAGCCAAGACGAGGTGCGACTAGCGGGGGAAACCGGGGAGCTGTTTTTT. Residues: CASSQDEVRLAGETGELFF.

This clone came up a few times. This chain links TRBV30 with TRBJ1-5, with a possible D match to TRBD1 (6 bases). V was shortened by 1 base and J by 6 bases, with 13 bases between the two germline ends. From germline, CDR1 is GTSNPN and CDR2 SVGIG (reference sequence). This CDR3 region has 14 residues. The CDR3 reads CAWSEGRGSQPQHF. The CDR3 DNA is TGTGCCTGGAGTGAGGGCAGGGGAAGTCAGCCCCAGCATTTT.

V gene TRBV18 combines with J gene TRBJ2-7, with TRBD2 matching over 8 bases. The V gene's germline CDR1 is KGHSH and CDR2 LQKENI. This CDR3 spans 15 amino acids. V gave up 3 bases and J gave up 0 bases; unmatched junction bases: 4. CDR3 in amino acids: CASSPLAGPSYEQYF. CDR3 coding DNA: TGTGCCAGCTCACCTCTAGCGGGCCCCTCCTACGAGCAGTACTTC.

The rearrangement joins TRBV5-1 to TRBJ2-3, with D hard to call. V dropped 3 bases and J dropped 3 bases, with 5 bases sitting between them. The CDR3 loop spans 12 amino acids. CDR1 is SGHRS, CDR2 YFSETQ, per germline. CDR3 amino acids: CASSSETDTQYF. CDR3 DNA: TGCGCCAGCAGCTCGGAGACAGATACGCAGTATTTT.

The chain recombines TRBV19 with TRBJ2-3; the match to TRBD2 covers 12 bases. The V and J ends lost 10 bases and 5 bases, in that order; junction bases with no gene match: 7. Germline V gene data show CDR1 as LNHDA and CDR2 as SQIVND (reference sequence). The CDR3 is 14 amino acids. The CDR3 sequence is CAISSGGAGDTQYF. For the CDR3, the DNA is TGTGCCATCTCTAGCGGGGGGGCAGGAGATACGCAGTATTTT.

In its sample, this clone was seen a few times. This rearrangement joins TRBV7-2 to TRBJ2-5, with a possible D match to TRBD2 (7 bases). Germline-derived CDR1 and CDR2 are SGHTA and FQGNSA. The length of the CDR3 is 16 residues. V was pared by 0 bases and J by 7 bases, with 18 bases between. CDR3 protein: CASSLAGGRVGLTQYF. As DNA, the CDR3 is TGTGCCAGCAGCTTAGCCGGGGGGCGGGTGGGGTTGACCCAGTACTTC.

On this clone: Other DNA sequences in this sample translate to the same CDR3. Here the CDR3 reads CASSPRTEAFF. As DNA, the CDR3 is TGTGCCAGCAGCCCTAGGACTGAAGCTTTCTTT. The chain employs TRBV7-9 and TRBJ1-1; D not resolved. Germline CDR1 SEHNR, CDR2 FQNEAQ (reference sequence). V was trimmed by 5 bases and J by 5 bases, leaving 6 bases between them. This CDR3 comprises 11 residues.

This chain connects TRBV27 to TRBJ2-3; perhaps TRBD2 as D (6 bases). Trimming stripped 4 bases from V and 5 bases from J, with 16 bases between. This CDR3 has 15 amino acids. Germline-derived CDR1 and CDR2 are MNHEY and SMNVEV (reference sequence). DNA of the CDR3: TGTGCCAGCAGTTCGGTAATGGGGGGAGTAGATACGCAGTATTTT. This codes for CASSSVMGGVDTQYF.

CDR3 sequence (DNA): TGCGCCAGCAGCTCGACAGGGGTCGAGAACGGGGAGCTGTTTTTT. Protein: CASSSTGVENGELFF. The gene calls are TRBV5-1 and TRBJ2-2; 8 bases agree with TRBD1. V was pared by 3 bases and J by 7 bases, with 8 bases of the junction left unmatched. The CDR3 has 15 residues. Germline V CDR1 and CDR2: SGHRS, YFSETQ.

The CDR3 protein is CASTFGAGDTTQYF. DNA of the CDR3: TGTGCCAGCACGTTCGGAGCGGGGGACACTACGCAGTATTTT. The chain recombines TRBV2 with TRBJ2-3; TRBD2 matches at 8 bases. This CDR3 has 14 residues. Germline V lookup: CDR1 SNHLY, CDR2 FYNNEI. V trimming: 7 bases; J trimming: 8 bases; junction bases outside the gene matches: 11.

The genes are TRBV5-1 and TRBJ2-1, with a possible D match to TRBD2 (5 bases). Trimming took off 4 bases at V and 3 bases at J, with 14 bases between the two ends. The CDR3 loop spans 15 amino acids. Looked up from germline, CDR1 is SGHRS and CDR2 is YFSETQ. The CDR3 DNA follows: TGCGCCAGCAGCCCTGGGTGGGGAGTCTACAATGAGCAGTTCTTC. Amino acids: CASSPGWGVYNEQFF.